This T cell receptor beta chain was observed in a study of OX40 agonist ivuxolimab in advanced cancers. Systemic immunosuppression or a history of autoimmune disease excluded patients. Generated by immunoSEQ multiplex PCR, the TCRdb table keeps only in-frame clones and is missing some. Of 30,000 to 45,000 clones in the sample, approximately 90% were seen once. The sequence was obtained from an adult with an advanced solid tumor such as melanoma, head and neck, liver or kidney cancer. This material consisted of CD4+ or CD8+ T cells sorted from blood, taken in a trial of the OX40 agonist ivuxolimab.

CDR3: CASSQETGVYTGELFF. The CDR3 DNA follows: TGCGCCAGCAGCCAAGAGACGGGAGTGTACACCGGGGAGCTGTTTTTT. The chain carries TRBV4-3 and TRBJ2-2, with D maybe TRBD2 (6 bases). CDR3 length equals 16 residues. Looked up from germline, CDR1 is LGHNA and CDR2 is YSLEER. V was pared by 0 bases and J by 3 bases, with 11 bases between.